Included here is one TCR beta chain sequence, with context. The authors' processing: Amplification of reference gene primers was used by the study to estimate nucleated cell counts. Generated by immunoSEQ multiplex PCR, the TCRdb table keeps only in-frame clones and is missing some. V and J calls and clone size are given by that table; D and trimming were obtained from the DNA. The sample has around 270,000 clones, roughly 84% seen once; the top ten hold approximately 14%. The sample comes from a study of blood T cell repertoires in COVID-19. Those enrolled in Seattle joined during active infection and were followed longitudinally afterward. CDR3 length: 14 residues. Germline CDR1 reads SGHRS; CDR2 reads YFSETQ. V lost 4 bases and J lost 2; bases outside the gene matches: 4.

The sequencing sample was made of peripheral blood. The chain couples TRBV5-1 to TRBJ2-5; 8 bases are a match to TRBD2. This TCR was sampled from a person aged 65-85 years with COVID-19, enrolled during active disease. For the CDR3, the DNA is TGCGCCAGCAGCCCCGGGACTAGGCAAGAGACCCAGTACTTC. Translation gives CASSPGTRQETQYF.